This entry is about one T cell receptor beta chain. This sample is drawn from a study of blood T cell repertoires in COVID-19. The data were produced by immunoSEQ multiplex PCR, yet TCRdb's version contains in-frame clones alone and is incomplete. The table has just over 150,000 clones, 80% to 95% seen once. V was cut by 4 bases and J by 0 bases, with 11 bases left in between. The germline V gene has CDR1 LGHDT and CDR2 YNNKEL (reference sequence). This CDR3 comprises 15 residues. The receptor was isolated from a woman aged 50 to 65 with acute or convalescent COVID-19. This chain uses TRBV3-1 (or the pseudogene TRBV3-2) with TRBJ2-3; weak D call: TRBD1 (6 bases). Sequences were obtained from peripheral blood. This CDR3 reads CASSLRQASTDTQYF. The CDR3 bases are TGTGCCAGCAGCCTTCGACAGGCCAGCACAGATACGCAGTATTTT.